This T cell receptor beta chain was captured by sequencing in a study of Ad26.COV2.S vaccination and SARS-CoV-2 variants. The assay was immunoSEQ multiplex PCR, and TCRdb's table has in-frame clones only and misses some. The table includes fewer than 900,000 clones, roughly 90% detected once. Treatment described: over 15 received Ad26.COV2.S at low or high dose, single or two shots; about 5 received placebo; per-sample allocation not given. Collection of samples fell on day 63 after the first vaccine or placebo injection. This CDR3 is built from 17 residues. V lost 4 bases and J lost 0, with 19 bases in between. CDR1 is SEHNR and CDR2 is FQNEAQ in the germline V gene (reference sequence).

Sample: peripheral blood, taken in a trial of Ad26.COV2.S vaccine versus placebo. The chain uses TRBV7-9 and TRBJ2-7; D is possibly TRBD1 or TRBD2 (5 bases each). The sequence derives from a person between 18 and 65 years old who received the Ad26.COV2.S COVID-19 vaccine or a placebo. CDR3 in DNA: TGTGCCAGCAGCTCCTCAGGGTCGGGATTCGTCTCCTACGAGCAGTACTTC. It encodes CASSSSGSGFVSYEQYF.